This T cell receptor beta chain was found in a study of T-cell memory formation after mild COVID-19. This clonotype was observed a few times. Its matching antigen is unknown. Findings and caveats of the study: Clones shrinking between day 15 and 85 showed a balanced CD4/CD8 split, and those that grew later tilted toward CD4+.

The CDR3 consists of 13 residues. V gave up 7 bases and J gave up 2 bases, with 8 bases separating them. Germline CDR1 reads MNHNY; CDR2 reads SVGAGI (reference sequence). TCRdb called the 5' RACE reads again in MiXCR, with one record for every CDR3 protein. The data contain roughly 510,000 distinct CDR3 sequences, around 16% of them singletons. This TCR came from an adult woman who had mild COVID-19 (a few samples of this study predate the infection). Cell type and time point are not known. The rearrangement uses TRBV6-6 and TRBJ2-2; perhaps TRBD1 as D (5 bases). Input material: PBMCs or a T cell subset sorted from them (not recorded which). CDR3 sequence reads: CASTRVNTGELFF. The CDR3 DNA sequence: TGTGCCAGCACCAGGGTCAACACCGGGGAGCTGTTTTTT.